This T cell receptor beta chain was identified during a study of patients and donors after allogeneic stem cell transplantation. TCRdb reprocessed the RT-PCR reads via MiXCR and lists one record per CDR3 protein. The sample records some 960,000 distinct CDR3 sequences, more than 15% being singletons. Germline loops: CDR1 SEHNR, CDR2 FQNEAQ (reference sequence). The germline V and J ends were trimmed by 4 bases and 1 base, with 16 bases remaining between them. The CDR3 has 17 amino acids. Input material: blood, either unsorted or a sorted T cell fraction (not recorded which). This receptor was taken from a human donor who was either an allogeneic HSCT recipient or a stem cell or donor lymphocyte infusion donor (not recorded which). It is not recorded whose cells these are; they may come from a transplant donor. V gene TRBV7-9 combines with J gene TRBJ2-2, with D tentatively TRBD2 (5 bases). The CDR3 DNA is TGTGCCAGCAGCTCGACCACTAGTTCCTTGAACACCGGGGAGCTGTTTTTT. Translation: CASSSTTSSLNTGELFF.